The 10 T cell receptor beta chains reported below all come from one sample, sequenced in a study of human CD8 memory T cell subsets. UMI-labeled 5' RACE was used to make TCR beta libraries. Reanalyzing the 5' RACE reads, TCRdb keeps one entry per CDR3 protein, without DNA. The sample has 8,500 to 10,000 distinct CDR3 sequences, and its top ten clones hold under 25%. The source material was CD8+ T cells from PBMCs. These receptors all come from a human donor in good health.

The CDR3 sequence: CSAGTSGGATDTQYF. V gene TRBV29-1 combines with J gene TRBJ2-3; there is no DNA to check the TCRdb D call of TRBD2. The CDR3 extends over 15 amino acids. In germline, CDR1 is SQVTM, CDR2 ANQGSEA.

The CDR3 spells CANPLTGRSEQYF. The chain recombines TRBV6-5 with TRBJ2-7; the TCRdb D gene call, TRBD1, has no DNA to confirm it. Germline values: CDR1 MNHEY, CDR2 SVGAGI. This CDR3 spans 13 amino acids.

The chain links TRBV11-1 to TRBJ2-7; TCRdb lists TRBD2, though no DNA is available to test this call. CDR1 is SGHAT, CDR2 FQDESV, per germline (reference sequence). The CDR3 totals 16 residues. The CDR3 spells CASSLAGMTRDYEQYF.

The J gene is TRBJ1-5, the V gene TRBV5-1; TCRdb returns TRBD1, unconfirmable since there is no DNA. CDR3 length: 15 amino acids. Germline CDR1 SGHRS, CDR2 YFSETQ. The CDR3 spells CASSLTGALNQPQHF.

The V call is TRBV6-2 or TRBV6-3, the J call TRBJ2-5; without DNA, the TCRdb call of TRBD1 cannot be checked. Germline-derived CDR1 and CDR2 are MNHEY and SVGEGT. CDR3 length: 15 amino acids. The CDR3 region is CASREGQGALETQYF.

The J gene is TRBJ2-1, the V gene TRBV20-1; TCRdb lists TRBD2, though no DNA is available to test this call. Germline CDR1 and CDR2: DFQATT and SNEGSKA (reference sequence). The CDR3 length is 18 residues. The CDR3: CSARDFRRLAGAYNEQFF.

J is TRBJ2-7 and V is TRBV7-9; TCRdb lists TRBD1, though no DNA is available to test this call. Germline loops: CDR1 SEHNR, CDR2 FQNEAQ (reference sequence). This CDR3 comprises 14 residues. The CDR3 region is CASSLGGQNYEQYF.

This clonotype is called medium-sized based on its frequency. This rearrangement joins TRBV6-4 to TRBJ2-3; lacking DNA, the TRBD2 call made by TCRdb goes unchecked. The V gene's germline CDR1 is MRHNA and CDR2 SNTAGT. The CDR3 consists of 16 residues. The CDR3 loop is CASSPSGGAGTDTQYF.

This clonotype counts as large by frequency. This chain uses TRBV28 with TRBJ1-5. Germline V gives CDR1 MDHEN, CDR2 SYDVKM. CDR3 length: 13 amino acids. The CDR3 loop reads CASSFSGNQPQHF.

The rearrangement uses TRBV4-3 and TRBJ2-2; there is no DNA to check the TCRdb D call of TRBD1. The germline V gene encodes CDR1 LGHNA and CDR2 YSLEER. CDR3 length: 18 residues. CDR3 sequence reads: CASSPGTGGGVLTGELFF.